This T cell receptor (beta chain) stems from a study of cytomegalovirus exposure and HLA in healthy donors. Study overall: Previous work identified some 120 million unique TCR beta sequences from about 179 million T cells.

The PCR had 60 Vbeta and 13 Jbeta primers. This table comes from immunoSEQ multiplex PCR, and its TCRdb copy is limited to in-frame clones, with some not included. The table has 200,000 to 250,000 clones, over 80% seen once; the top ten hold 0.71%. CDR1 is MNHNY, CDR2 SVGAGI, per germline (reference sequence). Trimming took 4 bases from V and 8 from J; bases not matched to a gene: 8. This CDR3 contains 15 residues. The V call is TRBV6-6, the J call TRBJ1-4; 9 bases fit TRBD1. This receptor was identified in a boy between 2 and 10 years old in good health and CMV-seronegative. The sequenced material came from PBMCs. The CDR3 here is CASSSTGGLGEKLFF. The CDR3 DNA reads TGTGCCAGCAGTTCTACAGGGGGCTTAGGCGAAAAACTGTTTTTT.